Shown below are 27 T cell receptor beta chains from a single sample sequenced in a study of blood T cell repertoires in COVID-19. Generated by immunoSEQ multiplex PCR, the TCRdb table keeps only in-frame clones and is missing some. The repertoire has about 300,000 clones, about nine tenths of them found once; the top ten carry approximately 2%. The material sequenced was peripheral blood. Receptor source: a man younger than 35 with active or convalescent COVID-19.

V gene TRBV13 combines with J gene TRBJ2-7, with 11 bases lining up with TRBD2. The CDR3 spans 16 residues. V was pared by 4 bases and J by 4 bases, with 9 bases of the junction left unmatched. The germline V gene has CDR1 PRHDT and CDR2 FYEKMQ (reference sequence). CDR3 in amino acids: CASSSFLAGGPYEQYF. The DNA of the CDR3 is TGTGCCAGCAGCTCTTTTTTAGCGGGGGGGCCGTACGAGCAGTACTTC.

This clone was seen only a few times. The chain has TRBV14 and TRBJ2-7, with D unclear. Trimming took off 1 base at V and 3 bases at J, with 16 bases between the two ends. Per germline, CDR1 SGHDN and CDR2 FVKESK. This CDR3 has 16 residues. CDR3 sequence: CASSQAFWAPHYEQYF. The CDR3 DNA follows: TGTGCCAGCAGCCAAGCCTTCTGGGCGCCCCACTACGAGCAGTACTTC.

The genes are TRBV7-8 and TRBJ2-7; D is perhaps TRBD1 (5 bases). There are 13 residues in the CDR3. Trimming pared 1 base from V and 7 bases from J, leaving 11 bases between. Germline V lookup: CDR1 SGHVS, CDR2 FQNEAQ. The CDR3: CASSLGGAGEQYF. CDR3 nucleotide sequence: TGTGCCAGCAGCTTAGGTGGGGCAGGGGAGCAGTACTTC.

The chain uses TRBV19 and TRBJ1-1, with D tentatively TRBD1 (5 bases). The CDR3 sequence is 12 residues long. V lost 4 bases and J 10 bases, leaving 13 bases between the germline ends. CDR1 and CDR2 from the germline V gene are LNHDA and SQIVND (reference sequence). The CDR3 here is CASSKGAQGAFF. The CDR3 coding sequence is TGTGCCAGTAGTAAAGGGGCCCAGGGAGCTTTCTTT.

The chain links TRBV11-2 to TRBJ2-7; maybe TRBD1 (5 bases). Germline CDR1 SGHAT, CDR2 FQNNGV. V lost 5 bases and J 1 base, leaving 9 bases between the germline ends. The length of the CDR3 is 13 residues. CDR3 nucleotides: TGTGCCAGCAGCGCGACAGCTTCCTACGAGCAGTACTTC. Amino acids: CASSATASYEQYF.

This clone was found a few times. The rearrangement joins TRBV5-1 to TRBJ2-1, with D possibly TRBD1 on 5 matching bases. Germline lookup yields CDR1 SGHRS and CDR2 YFSETQ. CDR3 length: 13 amino acids. Trimming cost V 4 bases and J 8 bases, with 13 bases left between them. The chain's CDR3 is CASSPQGQYEQFF. CDR3 DNA: TGCGCCAGCAGCCCCCAAGGACAATATGAGCAGTTCTTC.

The chain recombines TRBV28 with TRBJ1-4; 8 bases are a match to TRBD1. With 7 bases clipped from V and 3 bases from J, the junction kept 7 bases outside the gene matches. CDR1 is MDHEN and CDR2 is SYDVKM in the germline V gene. This CDR3 is built from 15 residues. The CDR3 spells CASTNSGGSNEKLFF. CDR3 DNA: TGTGCCAGCACCAACTCAGGGGGCTCTAATGAAAAACTGTTTTTT.

V is TRBV15 and J is TRBJ1-6, with TRBD1 as a possible D gene (6 bases). With 2 bases removed from V and 9 bases from J, the gap between germline ends came to 11 bases. The CDR3 runs 14 residues. CDR1 and CDR2 from the germline V gene are LNHNV and YYDKDF (reference sequence). The CDR3 DNA sequence: TGTGCCACCAGCAGATTGGACAGCGGTTCACCCCTCCACTTT. As protein: CATSRLDSGSPLHF.

The chain uses TRBV21-1 and TRBJ2-5; whether TRBD2, the table's D call, matches the DNA was not checked. TRBV21-1 is a pseudogene. CDR3 size: 15 residues. Written as DNA, the CDR3 is TGTGCCAGCAGCAAAGGGTGCGGGGGGCCAGAGACCCAGTACTTC. This translates into CASSKGCGGPETQYF.

V is TRBV10-3 and J is TRBJ2-7, with TRBD2 as a possible D gene (6 bases). Per germline, CDR1 ENHRY and CDR2 SYGVKD. Trimming left V 3 bases short and J 0 bases short, with 12 bases between. The CDR3 spans 15 residues. The CDR3 reads CAISDQRVSSYEQYF. In DNA, the CDR3 is TGTGCCATCAGTGATCAGCGGGTGTCCTCCTACGAGCAGTACTTC.

V usage is TRBV6-2 or TRBV6-3 and J usage is TRBJ1-2, with 8 bases aligning to TRBD1. With 0 bases clipped from V and 8 bases from J, the junction kept 8 bases outside the gene matches. The germline gives CDR1 MNHEY, CDR2 SVGEGT. The CDR3 is 15 residues long. The CDR3 coding sequence is TGTGCCAGCAGTTACTCGCCCCGGACAGGGATCGGCTACACCTTC. Translated, it gives CASSYSPRTGIGYTF.

The rearrangement uses TRBV19 and TRBJ1-1; TRBD1 might be the D (5 bases). V was trimmed by 10 bases and J by 0 bases, leaving 15 bases between them. In germline, CDR1 is LNHDA, CDR2 SQIVND (reference sequence). The length of the CDR3 is 14 residues. The CDR3 spells CATKRQILNTEAFF. The CDR3 DNA sequence: TGTGCCACCAAACGACAGATCTTGAACACTGAAGCTTTCTTT.

This clone was seen a handful of times. The V call is TRBV6-5, the J call TRBJ2-6, with TRBD1 matching over 7 bases. Germline CDR1 is MNHEY and CDR2 is SVGAGI. V lost 6 bases to trimming and J lost 2 bases; unmatched junction nucleotides: 4. The CDR3 loop spans 15 amino acids. The CDR3 here is CASRHRGAGANVLTF. CDR3 bases: TGTGCCAGCAGACACAGGGGAGCTGGGGCCAACGTCCTGACTTTC.

In its sample, this clone was seen once. The chain carries TRBV7-9 and TRBJ2-2, with D perhaps matching TRBD2 (6 bases). The V and J ends lost 2 bases and 4 bases respectively, with 8 bases between them. The CDR3 consists of 14 residues. Germline values: CDR1 SEHNR, CDR2 FQNEAQ (reference sequence). The CDR3 DNA follows: TGTGCCAGCAGCTTATGGCGGGGCACCGGGGAGCTGTTTTTT. Its protein product is CASSLWRGTGELFF.

The chain joins TRBV3-1 (or the pseudogene TRBV3-2) to TRBJ1-2; possibly TRBD1 for D (6 bases). This CDR3 spans 14 amino acids. V was pared by 2 bases and J by 5 bases, with 12 bases between. Germline CDR1 LGHDT, CDR2 YNNKEL (reference sequence). The CDR3 region is CASSQLQGRYGYTF. In nucleotides, the CDR3 is TGTGCCAGCAGCCAACTACAGGGTCGTTATGGCTACACCTTC.

V usage is TRBV14 and J usage is TRBJ1-1; no definite D call. The germline V gene encodes CDR1 SGHDN and CDR2 FVKESK. This CDR3 comprises 12 residues. V was cut by 9 bases and J by 5 bases, with 13 bases left in between. The chain's CDR3 is CASNKAGTEAFF. CDR3 coding DNA: TGTGCCAGTAATAAAGCGGGGACTGAAGCTTTCTTT.

This clone occurred a few times. The V and J genes are TRBV12-3 or TRBV12-4 and TRBJ2-7; 11 nucleotides line up with TRBD2. V dropped 3 bases and J dropped 12; count of bases not matched to a gene: 7. CDR3 length equals 13 residues. CDR3 sequence reads: CASSFGTSGAVYF. The CDR3 nucleotides are TGTGCCAGCAGTTTTGGGACTAGCGGAGCGGTGTACTTC.

In its sample, this clone was seen a few times. V is TRBV6-5 and J is TRBJ2-7; D gene uncertain. The length of the CDR3 is 15 residues. Germline CDR1 and CDR2: MNHEY and SVGAGI. With 6 bases removed from V and 0 bases from J, the gap between germline ends came to 15 bases. In nucleotides, the CDR3 is TGTGCCAGCAGCGAGCGAACCCGTTCCTCCTACGAGCAGTACTTC. This sequence encodes CASSERTRSSYEQYF.

The V gene is TRBV6-4, the J gene TRBJ2-3; 10 bases line up with TRBD2. The CDR3 runs to 13 residues. With V trimmed by 5 bases and J by 6 bases, 2 bases remained unmatched. Germline lookup yields CDR1 MRHNA and CDR2 SNTAGT. The CDR3 sequence: CASSPSGSDTQYF. The CDR3 DNA reads as TGTGCCAGCAGTCCTAGCGGGAGTGATACGCAGTATTTT.

The chain combines TRBV4-1 with TRBJ2-1; 9 bases are shared with TRBD2. Trimming cost V 1 base and J 3 bases; bases outside gene matches: 7. The CDR3 runs 17 residues. Germline loops: CDR1 MGHRA, CDR2 YSYEKL. Written as DNA, the CDR3 is TGCGCCAGCAGCCAAGTACCCCTTAGCGGGAGCTACAATGAGCAGTTCTTC. It translates to CASSQVPLSGSYNEQFF.

The V gene is TRBV6-5, the J gene TRBJ1-1, with D unclear. The ends were cut back, 0 bases at V and 2 bases at J, with 10 bases in the middle. Looked up from germline, CDR1 is MNHEY and CDR2 is SVGAGI. The CDR3 sequence is 15 residues long. CDR3 coding DNA: TGTGCCAGCAGTTACTCGAGGTCTGTCAACACTGAAGCTTTCTTT. Its protein is CASSYSRSVNTEAFF.

This chain uses TRBV28 with TRBJ1-1; 8 bases line up with TRBD1. This CDR3 comprises 12 residues. Germline CDR1 and CDR2: MDHEN and SYDVKM. The V segment lost 4 bases and the J segment 11 bases; nucleotides outside the gene matches: 6. DNA of the CDR3: TGTGCCAGCAGTTCGACAGGGGAACCGGCTTTCTTT. Its translation is CASSSTGEPAFF.

The chain links TRBV29-1 to TRBJ2-3; 12 bases map to TRBD2. Germline V gene data show CDR1 as SQVTM and CDR2 as ANQGSEA. V lost 4 bases and J lost 2; bases outside the gene matches: 4. CDR3 length: 15 amino acids. The CDR3 nucleotides are TGCAGCGTTGGGACTAGCGGGGAATTCACAGATACGCAGTATTTT. Translation gives CSVGTSGEFTDTQYF.

The CDR3 coding sequence is TGTGCCAGCAGAGCGGGACAGGGTGATTCACCCCTCCACTTT. Amino acid sequence: CASRAGQGDSPLHF. V usage is TRBV28 and J usage is TRBJ1-6; 9 bases map to TRBD1. Trimming removed 6 bases from V and 8 bases from J; junction bases left unmatched: 5. The length of the CDR3 is 14 residues. Germline V gives CDR1 MDHEN, CDR2 SYDVKM.

The genes are TRBV7-9 and TRBJ2-7; 7 bases fit TRBD1. J gave up 5 bases and V 1 base, and 2 bases lay outside the gene matches. The germline V gene has CDR1 SEHNR and CDR2 FQNEAQ (reference sequence). The CDR3 loop spans 13 amino acids. This CDR3 reads CASSLGTGDEQYF. CDR3 coding DNA: TGTGCCAGCAGCTTAGGGACAGGAGACGAGCAGTACTTC.

This clone was observed a handful of times. The chain employs TRBV15 and TRBJ2-1; 8 nucleotides agree with TRBD2. The CDR3 has 16 residues. CDR1 and CDR2 (germline): LNHNV, YYDKDF (reference sequence). V lost 1 base and J lost 4; bases outside the gene matches: 6. CDR3 protein: CATSRVPSGPYNEQFF. The CDR3 DNA reads as TGTGCCACCAGCAGAGTGCCTAGCGGGCCTTACAATGAGCAGTTCTTC.

This clone was detected once. The gene calls are TRBV5-1 and TRBJ2-1; a possible D gene is TRBD2 (6 bases). V lost 0 bases and J 8 bases, leaving 6 bases between the germline ends. From germline, CDR1 is SGHRS and CDR2 YFSETQ. The CDR3 runs 12 residues. The CDR3 sequence is CASSLGRDEQFF. The DNA of the CDR3 is TGCGCCAGCAGCTTGGGGAGGGATGAGCAGTTCTTC.